A selection of T cell receptor beta chains follows, all from one sample in a study of glioma-infiltrating T cells. MiXCR was run by TCRdb on the multiplex PCR reads, yielding one entry per CDR3 protein. Of around 190,000 distinct CDR3 sequences listed, about 31% are singletons. The sample was glioma tissue, nonneoplastic brain tissue, or PBMCs (not recorded which). All receptors come from a human donor with low-grade glioma or glioblastoma, undergoing nonglioma brain surgery, or in good health (not recorded which). CDR3s include the opening cysteine and the closing phenylalanine or tryptophan. The order of the fields is CDR3 DNA, CDR3 protein, clone size, V gene, J gene, D gene. The D gene is left open where the match is weak. Size is stated for part of the rows, as once, few or many counts, or as a class when the clone is expanded.

cdr3_nt: TGCAGCGCAGGTAGTTTTGAGCAGTTCTTC
cdr3_aa: CSAGSFEQFF
clone_size: many
v_call: TRBV29-1
j_call: TRBJ2-1
d_call: NA

cdr3_nt: TGCAGTGCTTACGGGACTAGACCAAAGACCCAGTACTTC
cdr3_aa: CSAYGTRPKTQYF
clone_size: many
v_call: TRBV20-1
j_call: TRBJ2-5
d_call: TRBD2

cdr3_nt: TGCGCCAGCAGCTTTACAGGACAGGGGCCCCTCAATGAGCAGTTCTTC
cdr3_aa: CASSFTGQGPLNEQFF
clone_size: NA
v_call: TRBV7-2
j_call: TRBJ2-1
d_call: TRBD1

cdr3_nt: TGTGCCAGCAGTCGAGAGACAGGGAACTCCTACGAGCAGTACTTC
cdr3_aa: CASSRETGNSYEQYF
clone_size: NA
v_call: TRBV2
j_call: TRBJ2-7
d_call: TRBD1

cdr3_nt: TGTGCCACCAGTGATGCACGGGACGCTAGCACAGATACGCAGTATTTT
cdr3_aa: CATSDARDASTDTQYF
clone_size: many
v_call: TRBV24-1
j_call: TRBJ2-3
d_call: NA

cdr3_nt: TGTGCCAGCTCACTGGTAGCGGAGCGCAATCAGCCCCAGCATTTT
cdr3_aa: CASSLVAERNQPQHF
clone_size: NA
v_call: TRBV18
j_call: TRBJ1-5
d_call: NA

cdr3_nt: TGCGCCAGCAGCTTTTCCCTACAAGACACTGAAGCTTTCTTT
cdr3_aa: CASSFSLQDTEAFF
clone_size: NA
v_call: TRBV5-1
j_call: TRBJ1-1
d_call: NA

cdr3_nt: TGTGCCAGCAGCCCTAAGACAGGCCCTAACACTGAAGCTTTCTTT
cdr3_aa: CASSPKTGPNTEAFF
clone_size: many
v_call: TRBV4-2
j_call: TRBJ1-1
d_call: NA

cdr3_nt: TGTGCCAGCACCACCGGGACAGGGGTTGGCTACACCTTC
cdr3_aa: CASTTGTGVGYTF
clone_size: many
v_call: TRBV28
j_call: TRBJ1-2
d_call: TRBD1

cdr3_nt: TGTGCCAGCAGTCCGCTAGCGCCCCAAGAGACCCAGTACTTC
cdr3_aa: CASSPLAPQETQYF
clone_size: many
v_call: TRBV2
j_call: TRBJ2-5
d_call: NA

cdr3_nt: TGTGCCAGCAGCTTAGATCGGAATAATTCACCCCTCCACTTT
cdr3_aa: CASSLDRNNSPLHF
clone_size: many
v_call: TRBV11-3
j_call: TRBJ1-6
d_call: NA

cdr3_nt: TGTGCCAGCTCACCGGGACAGGGATTGGGGGACACTGAAGCTTTCTTT
cdr3_aa: CASSPGQGLGDTEAFF
clone_size: many
v_call: TRBV18
j_call: TRBJ1-1
d_call: TRBD1

cdr3_nt: TGTGCCAGCGGAGCGCTGGGAGCTGCTAATGAAAAACTGTTTTTT
cdr3_aa: CASGALGAANEKLFF
clone_size: NA
v_call: TRBV27
j_call: TRBJ1-4
d_call: NA

cdr3_nt: TGTGCCAGCAGCTTGGCGGGGCAGGGGGTAACCTACGGCACTGAAGCTTTCTTT
cdr3_aa: CASSLAGQGVTYGTEAFF
clone_size: many
v_call: TRBV7-2
j_call: TRBJ1-1
d_call: TRBD1

cdr3_nt: TGTGCCAGCAGTTTAGTCTTAGCGACTGGGGCCAACGTCCTGACTTTC
cdr3_aa: CASSLVLATGANVLTF
clone_size: many
v_call: TRBV27
j_call: TRBJ2-6
d_call: NA

cdr3_nt: TGTGCCAGCTTCGGAGTTACGGATGAAAAACTGTTTTTT
cdr3_aa: CASFGVTDEKLFF
clone_size: NA
v_call: TRBV28
j_call: TRBJ1-4
d_call: NA

cdr3_nt: TGTGCCAGCAGTTTCGGGGACTCCCAGGGTCCCTACGAGCAGTACTTC
cdr3_aa: CASSFGDSQGPYEQYF
clone_size: NA
v_call: TRBV12-3/TRBV12-4
j_call: TRBJ2-7
d_call: NA

cdr3_nt: TGTGCCAGCAGTTTTTCGGGGGTGCCAGATACGCAGTATTTT
cdr3_aa: CASSFSGVPDTQYF
clone_size: many
v_call: TRBV12-3/TRBV12-4
j_call: TRBJ2-3
d_call: NA

cdr3_nt: TGTGCCAGCAGCTTAGCCCCACTAGCGGGAGTGGGCAATGAGCAGTTCTTC
cdr3_aa: CASSLAPLAGVGNEQFF
clone_size: many
v_call: TRBV7-2
j_call: TRBJ2-1
d_call: TRBD2

cdr3_nt: TGTGCCAGCAGTCCCCCGGGACTATCCTACGAGCAGTACTTC
cdr3_aa: CASSPPGLSYEQYF
clone_size: many
v_call: TRBV28
j_call: TRBJ2-7
d_call: TRBD2

cdr3_nt: TGTGCCAGCAGCCCTACTAGCGGGAGTTACAATGAGCAGTTCTTC
cdr3_aa: CASSPTSGSYNEQFF
clone_size: many
v_call: TRBV3-1
j_call: TRBJ2-1
d_call: TRBD2

cdr3_nt: TGTGCCAGCAGTTCCGCAGGGACCTCTGGGGCCAACGTCCTGACTTTC
cdr3_aa: CASSSAGTSGANVLTF
clone_size: many
v_call: TRBV28
j_call: TRBJ2-6
d_call: NA

cdr3_nt: TGTGCCAGTAGTATCGGCGTCAGAAACTTGAACACTGAAGCTTTCTTT
cdr3_aa: CASSIGVRNLNTEAFF
clone_size: few
v_call: TRBV19
j_call: TRBJ1-1
d_call: NA

cdr3_nt: TGTGCCAGCAGCGTAGACGGAGTCCCGAGCACAGATACGCAGTATTTT
cdr3_aa: CASSVDGVPSTDTQYF
clone_size: NA
v_call: TRBV9
j_call: TRBJ2-3
d_call: NA

cdr3_nt: TGTGCCAGCAGTCACCTTGGGACAGCTGAAAAACTGTTTTTT
cdr3_aa: CASSHLGTAEKLFF
clone_size: many
v_call: TRBV27
j_call: TRBJ1-4
d_call: TRBD1

cdr3_nt: TGTGCCAGCAGTGAAGACGGGACGGAATGGGGCTACACCTTC
cdr3_aa: CASSEDGTEWGYTF
clone_size: many
v_call: TRBV2
j_call: TRBJ1-2
d_call: NA

cdr3_nt: TGTGCCAGCAGCGTAAACGGGGACAGGGGTCTTCACGGCTACACCTTC
cdr3_aa: CASSVNGDRGLHGYTF
clone_size: many
v_call: TRBV7-9
j_call: TRBJ1-2
d_call: TRBD1

cdr3_nt: TGTGCCAGTACCGAGGAGCCGAACAATGGGCAGTTCTTC
cdr3_aa: CASTEEPNNGQFF
clone_size: once
v_call: TRBV25-1
j_call: TRBJ2-1
d_call: NA

cdr3_nt: TGCATTGCTAGATATCCTGGACGCTATGGCTACACCTTC
cdr3_aa: CIARYPGRYGYTF
clone_size: NA
v_call: TRBV20-1
j_call: TRBJ1-2
d_call: NA

cdr3_nt: TGTGCCAGTGGTGACATCACCGGGACCGGGATATACGAGCAGTACTTC
cdr3_aa: CASGDITGTGIYEQYF
clone_size: NA
v_call: TRBV19
j_call: TRBJ2-7
d_call: NA

cdr3_nt: TGTGCCAGCAGTTACTCTCGGACAACCGGGTACGAGCAGTACTTC
cdr3_aa: CASSYSRTTGYEQYF
clone_size: many
v_call: TRBV6-5
j_call: TRBJ2-7
d_call: NA

cdr3_nt: TGTGCCAGCAGTTGGGTAGCGGGAAGGGCCACAGATACGCAGTATTTT
cdr3_aa: CASSWVAGRATDTQYF
clone_size: NA
v_call: TRBV6-2/TRBV6-3
j_call: TRBJ2-3
d_call: TRBD2

cdr3_nt: TGCAGTGCTAGAGATCCCCTAGCGGGTTCCTACGAGCAGTACTTC
cdr3_aa: CSARDPLAGSYEQYF
clone_size: many
v_call: TRBV20-1
j_call: TRBJ2-7
d_call: TRBD2

cdr3_nt: TGTGCCAGCAGTACCATAGCGGGAGGCTACGAGCAGTACTTC
cdr3_aa: CASSTIAGGYEQYF
clone_size: many
v_call: TRBV6-2/TRBV6-3
j_call: TRBJ2-7
d_call: TRBD2

cdr3_nt: TGTGCCAGCAGCTCCTGGCGGGGAGTCGGCAAAAACATTCAGTACTTC
cdr3_aa: CASSSWRGVGKNIQYF
clone_size: NA
v_call: TRBV7-9
j_call: TRBJ2-4
d_call: NA

cdr3_nt: TGCAGTGCTAGAGACCCGCCCAGGGGGGAAAGTTCACCCCTCCACTTT
cdr3_aa: CSARDPPRGESSPLHF
clone_size: many
v_call: TRBV20-1
j_call: TRBJ1-6
d_call: TRBD1

cdr3_nt: TGTGCCAGCAGCACCAGGGAATTCGATGGCTACACCTTC
cdr3_aa: CASSTREFDGYTF
clone_size: many
v_call: TRBV3-1
j_call: TRBJ1-2
d_call: NA

cdr3_nt: TGTGCCAGCAGCTTAGTGAAATTTGACCACCTTAACAATGAGGAGTTCTTC
cdr3_aa: CASSLVKFDHLNNEEFF
clone_size: NA
v_call: TRBV7-2
j_call: TRBJ2-1
d_call: NA

cdr3_nt: TGTGCCAGCAGCTTAGCGCCGGTCGCTGAAGCTTTCTTT
cdr3_aa: CASSLAPVAEAFF
clone_size: many
v_call: TRBV7-9
j_call: TRBJ1-1
d_call: NA

cdr3_nt: TGCAGCGTTGAAGGGGCTAGCGGGACAATCTACGAGCAGTACTTC
cdr3_aa: CSVEGASGTIYEQYF
clone_size: few
v_call: TRBV29-1
j_call: TRBJ2-7
d_call: TRBD2